This T cell receptor beta chain was sequenced for a study of T cells after yellow fever vaccination. Study observations and caveats: Researchers noted that a small share of clonotypes showed up in both CD4 and CD8 compartments.

This clonotype was seen a handful of times. The antigen is undetermined. TCRdb processed the 5' RACE reads anew with MiXCR; each CDR3 protein has one entry. The profile shows hundreds of thousands of distinct CDR3 sequences, around 6.4% of them singletons. The CDR3 loop spans 14 amino acids. Germline loops: CDR1 SGHDT, CDR2 YYEEEE. The V end lost 6 bases, the J end lost 2 bases, and 15 bases lay between the germline ends. The sample consisted of PBMCs, taken 5 days after the yellow fever booster vaccination. The rearrangement uses TRBV5-6 and TRBJ2-7; weak D call: TRBD1 (6 bases). The source is a man aged 25 to 40 who received the YFV17D yellow fever vaccine. The CDR3 protein is CASKHRDIPYEQYF. The CDR3, as DNA: TGTGCCAGCAAGCACCGGGACATCCCCTACGAGCAGTACTTC. Drawing the rest from reference TRBV5-6 and TRBJ2-7, the complete variable domain is DAGVTQSPTHLIKTRGQQVTLRCSPKSGHDTVSWYQQALGQGPQFIFQYYEEEERQRGNFPDRFSGHQFPNYSSELNVNALLLGDSALYLCASKHRDIPYEQYFGPGTRLTVT.